The clone carrying this T cell receptor beta chain showed up just a few times. No antigen is known for it. V dropped 5 bases and J dropped 8; count of bases not matched to a gene: 7. Germline CDR1 is MDHEN and CDR2 is SYDVKM. The CDR3 consists of 15 residues. The Oncomine TCR Beta short-read assay was applied to DNA of cultured CD4+ T cells. A single record per CDR3 protein comes from TCRdb applying MiXCR to the PCR reads. The sample lists under 15,000 distinct CDR3 sequences; under 55% were seen once. This sample is part of a study of vaccination and CD4 T cells after COVID-19. Treatment noted: roughly 10-day PBMC culture with coronavirus spike peptide pools or control peptides (ViraFEST assay).

The J gene is TRBJ1-6, the V gene TRBV28; TRBD1 matches at 9 bases. The source of this sequence is a human donor who had recovered from COVID-19. Sample: CD4+ T cells from blood, cultured in vitro, taken before SARS-CoV-2 vaccination. CDR3 coding DNA: TGTGCCAGCAGTGACAGGACAGGGGATTATTCACCCCTCCACTTT. It translates to CASSDRTGDYSPLHF.